This T cell receptor beta chain originates from a study of blood T cell dynamics during melanoma immunotherapy. For the study at large: Standard first-line treatment here was pembrolizumab or nivolumab plus ipilimumab in metastatic melanoma.

Documented time point: pre-treatment baseline. The CDR3 length is 15 residues. CDR1 and CDR2 (germline): MGHDK, SYGVNS. V lost 4 bases to trimming and J lost 6 bases; unmatched junction nucleotides: 7. Some clones are missing from TCRdb's copy, which holds only in-frame ones; the method was immunoSEQ multiplex PCR. The sample contains 10,000 to 15,000 clones, about 86% of which appear only once. The sample was blood, taken from a patient treated with checkpoint blockade. The TCR originated in a human donor with melanoma. J is TRBJ1-3 and V is TRBV25-1; TRBD1 matches 9 bases. CDR3 coding DNA: TGTGCCAGCAGTGCCTCGGACAGGGGACTAAACACCATATATTTT. Translated, it gives CASSASDRGLNTIYF.